This T cell receptor (beta chain) was identified in a study of radiation and T cells in renal cell carcinoma. Sequencing was performed with immunoSEQ multiplex PCR; in TCRdb, only in-frame clones are kept and a portion is missing. In the table there are about 140,000 clones, around four fifths of which are singletons. Comment on this clone: Its antigen is currently unknown.

Time point indicated: baseline pretreatment blood. The treatment: 15 Gy SBRT to primary tumor, nephrectomy 4 weeks later. Study outcomes and limitations: From baseline, blood top tumor clonotypes peaked at 2 weeks post-radiation.

J gave up 8 bases and V 5 bases, and 6 bases lay outside the gene matches. Germline CDR1 is SEHNR and CDR2 is FQNEAQ (reference sequence). The CDR3 extends over 13 amino acids. The rearrangement uses TRBV7-9 and TRBJ2-1; 7 nucleotides align to TRBD2. The sample consisted of blood, taken from a patient whose treatment included radiotherapy and nephrectomy. This TCR was recovered from a woman aged 45 to 65 with renal cell carcinoma. CDR3 protein: CASSRGLVDEQFF. The CDR3 nucleotides are TGTGCCAGCAGCCGCGGACTAGTCGATGAGCAGTTCTTC.